The clone carrying this TCR beta chain was observed a few times. Its antigen is still unknown. These data come from a study of vaccination and CD4 T cells after COVID-19. Cultured CD4+ T-cell DNA underwent Oncomine TCR Beta short-read sequencing. MiXCR, applied by TCRdb to the PCR reads, yields one record per CDR3 protein. The sample has 14,000 or so distinct CDR3 sequences; approximately 25% are singletons. Treatment described: roughly 10-day PBMC culture with coronavirus spike peptide pools or control peptides (ViraFEST assay). Every well contained approximately 2 million PBMCs, which were grown with about 9.3 IU/ml IL-2 and approximately 9.4 ug/ml peptide pools. This TCR came from a human donor who had recovered from COVID-19. Sequencing was performed on CD4+ T cells from blood, cultured in vitro, taken after SARS-CoV-2 vaccination.

The CDR3 nucleotides are TGTGCCAGCAGCTTAGGGAGCCAAGAGACCCAGTACTTC. This codes for CASSLGSQETQYF. The chain employs TRBV7-9 and TRBJ2-5; D not certain. The germline V and J ends were trimmed by 1 base and 1 base, with 4 bases remaining between them. CDR1 and CDR2 from the germline V gene are SEHNR and FQNEAQ (reference sequence). This CDR3 comprises 13 residues.